This TCR beta chain was sequenced during a study of OX40 agonist ivuxolimab in advanced cancers. At the level of the study: Clinicians treated patients with ivuxolimab, an agonistic anti-OX40 (CD134) antibody. Around 40% of patients had received prior checkpoint inhibitor therapy.

This table comes from immunoSEQ multiplex PCR, and its TCRdb copy is limited to in-frame clones, with some not included. The repertoire holds about 64,000 clones, with around 91% as singletons. The germline CDR1 and CDR2 sequences are SGHTS and YDEGEE. The CDR3 has 13 residues. Trimming shortened V by 2 bases and J by 4 bases, and 9 bases separated the two germline ends. Study-level results: The average count of expanded clones was higher among CD8+ T cells than among CD4+. Dosing at 0.1 to 3.0 mg/kg was accompanied by clonal expansion of CD4+ and CD8+ blood T cells by week 6.

About this clone itself: Its matching antigen is unknown.

The material was CD4+ or CD8+ T cells sorted from blood, obtained in a trial of the OX40 agonist ivuxolimab. The TCR comes from an adult with an advanced solid tumor such as melanoma, head and neck, liver or kidney cancer. The rearrangement links TRBV5-8 to TRBJ1-2; no definite D call. In nucleotides, the CDR3 is TGTGCCAGCAGCTTTAGTCCCCCCTATGGCTACACCTTC. Its translation is CASSFSPPYGYTF. The whole variable domain, remainder taken from reference TRBV5-8 and TRBJ1-2, is EAGVTQSPTHLIKTRGQQATLRCSPISGHTSVYWYQQALGLGLQFLLWYDEGEERNRGNFPPRFSGRQFPNYSSELNVNALELEDSALYLCASSFSPPYGYTFGSGTRLTVV.